Described below is a single TCR beta chain sequence and its context. Libraries were prepared by immunoSEQ multiplex PCR; TCRdb keeps only in-frame clonotypes and omits some of them. Here the sample spans fewer than 300,000 clones, about 93% being singletons. The germline CDR1 and CDR2 sequences are SGHKS and YYEKEE (reference sequence). Trimming took 4 bases from V and 8 from J, leaving 16 bases between them. This CDR3 spans 15 amino acids. The participants were between about 18 and 90 years old and came from 24 US areas. The data were obtained in a study of blood T cell repertoires in COVID-19. The TCR originated in a young woman who had recovered from COVID-19. The gene calls are TRBV5-5 and TRBJ1-6; D is possibly TRBD1 (6 bases). Sample: PBMCs or T cells enriched from blood (not recorded which). The CDR3 sequence is CASSARIQGYSPLHF. The CDR3 DNA reads as TGTGCCAGCAGCGCCCGGATACAGGGTTATTCACCCCTCCACTTT.